This T cell receptor beta chain appears in the sequencing data of a study of blood T cell repertoires in COVID-19. As for the study in general: Spain, Italy and the United States supplied samples that represented acute and convalescent COVID-19. PBMCs, B-cell-depleted T cells, or T cells provided the cDNA or gDNA that made up the material.

The authors' processing: It was from reference gene primer amplification that nucleated cell counts were estimated. Repertoires were generated with immunoSEQ multiplex PCR, while TCRdb's copy carries only in-frame clones and drops some. The DNA gave D and trimming, while V, J and clone size come from that table. The table records fewer than 600,000 clones, nearly 90% of them present only once. The CDR3 loop spans 13 amino acids. V lost 6 bases to trimming and J lost 4 bases; unmatched junction nucleotides: 3. Seattle-derived patients entered the study during active infection and were followed longitudinally. Comment on this clone: The same CDR3 also results from other DNA sequences found in this sample.

Sequenced input: peripheral blood. The clonotype originates from a man younger than 35 with COVID-19, enrolled during active disease. The chain links TRBV12-3 or TRBV12-4 to TRBJ2-7; 10 bases are a match to TRBD1. This chain's CDR3 is CASSWDRGYEQYF. The CDR3 DNA is TGTGCCAGCAGCTGGGACAGGGGATACGAGCAGTACTTC.